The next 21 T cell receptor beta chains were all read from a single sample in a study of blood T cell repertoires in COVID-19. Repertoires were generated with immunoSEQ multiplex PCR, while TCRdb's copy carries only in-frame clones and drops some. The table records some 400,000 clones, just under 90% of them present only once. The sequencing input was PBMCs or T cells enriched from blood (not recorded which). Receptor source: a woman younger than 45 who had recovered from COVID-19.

Here the CDR3 reads CASSLMAGAGTGELFF. CDR3 in DNA: TGTGCCAGCAGCTTAATGGCGGGGGCGGGCACCGGGGAGCTGTTTTTT. The chain employs TRBV7-3 and TRBJ2-2; perhaps TRBD2 as D (7 bases). V was shortened by 1 base and J by 4 bases, with 13 bases between the two germline ends. The CDR3 runs 16 residues. Germline V gene lookup returns CDR1 SGHTA and CDR2 FQGTGA.

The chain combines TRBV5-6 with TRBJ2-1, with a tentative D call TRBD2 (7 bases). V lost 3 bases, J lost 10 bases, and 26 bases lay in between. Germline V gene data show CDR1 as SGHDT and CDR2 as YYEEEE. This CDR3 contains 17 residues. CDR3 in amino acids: CASSYLLRLGGREEQFF. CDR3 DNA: TGTGCCAGCAGCTACCTTCTCAGGTTGGGGGGGCGAGAGGAGCAGTTCTTC.

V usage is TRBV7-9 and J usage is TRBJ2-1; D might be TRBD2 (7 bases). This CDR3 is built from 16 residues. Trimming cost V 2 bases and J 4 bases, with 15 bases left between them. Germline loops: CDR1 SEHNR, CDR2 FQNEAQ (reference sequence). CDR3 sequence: CASSLPTGRAYNEQFF. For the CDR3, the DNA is TGTGCCAGCAGCTTACCCACAGGGAGGGCTTACAATGAGCAGTTCTTC. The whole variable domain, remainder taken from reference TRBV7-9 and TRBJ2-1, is DTGVSQNPRHKITKRGQNVTFRCDPISEHNRLYWYRQTLGQGPEFLTYFQNEAQLEKSRLLSDRFSAERPKGSFSTLEIQRTEQGDSAMYLCASSLPTGRAYNEQFFGPGTRLTVL.

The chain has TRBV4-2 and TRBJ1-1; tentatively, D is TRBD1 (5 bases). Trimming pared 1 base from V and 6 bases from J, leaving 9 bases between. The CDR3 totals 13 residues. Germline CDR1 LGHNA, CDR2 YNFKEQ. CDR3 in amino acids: CASSQVRTSEAFF. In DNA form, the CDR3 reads TGTGCCAGCAGCCAAGTCAGGACATCTGAAGCTTTCTTT.

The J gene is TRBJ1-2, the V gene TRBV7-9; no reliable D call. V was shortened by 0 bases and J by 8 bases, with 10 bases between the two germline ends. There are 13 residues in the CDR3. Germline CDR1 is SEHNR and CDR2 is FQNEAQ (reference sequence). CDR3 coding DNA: TGTGCCAGCAGCTTAGCGACAACGAAGGGCTACACCTTC. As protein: CASSLATTKGYTF.

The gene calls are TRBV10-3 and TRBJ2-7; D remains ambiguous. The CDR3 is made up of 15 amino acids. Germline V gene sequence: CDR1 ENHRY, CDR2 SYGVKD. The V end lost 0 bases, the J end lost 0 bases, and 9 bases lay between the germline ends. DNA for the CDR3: TGTGCCATCAGTGAGTCCTCCCTGAGCTCCTACGAGCAGTACTTC. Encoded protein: CAISESSLSSYEQYF.

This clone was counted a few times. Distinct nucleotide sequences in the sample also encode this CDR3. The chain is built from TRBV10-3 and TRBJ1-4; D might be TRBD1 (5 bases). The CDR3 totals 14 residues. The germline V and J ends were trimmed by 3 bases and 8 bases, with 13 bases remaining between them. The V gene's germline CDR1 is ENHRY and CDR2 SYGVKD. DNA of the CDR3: TGTGCCATCAGTGACAGCGGGGGAGGCGAAAAACTGTTTTTT. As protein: CAISDSGGGEKLFF.

CDR3 protein: CASGLVPRGGSNQPQHF. In nucleotides, the CDR3 is TGTGCTAGTGGTTTGGTACCGCGTGGCGGGAGCAATCAGCCCCAGCATTTT. This chain links TRBV12-5 with TRBJ1-5; D call uncertain. Germline CDR1 and CDR2: LGHNT and FRNRAP. The ends were cut back, 0 bases at V and 1 base at J, with 13 bases in the middle. This CDR3 comprises 17 residues.

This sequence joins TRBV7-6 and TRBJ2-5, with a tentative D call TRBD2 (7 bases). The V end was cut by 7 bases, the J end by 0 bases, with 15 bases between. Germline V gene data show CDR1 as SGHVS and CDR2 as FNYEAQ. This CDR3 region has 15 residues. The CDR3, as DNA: TGTGCCAGCATCCTCGGGGGGCCGAACCAAGAGACCCAGTACTTC. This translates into CASILGGPNQETQYF.

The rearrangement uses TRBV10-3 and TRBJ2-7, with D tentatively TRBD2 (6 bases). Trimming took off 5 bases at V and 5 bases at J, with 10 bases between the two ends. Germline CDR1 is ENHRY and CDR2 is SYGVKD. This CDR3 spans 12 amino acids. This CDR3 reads CAISPGGNEQYF. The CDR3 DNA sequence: TGTGCCATCAGTCCTGGGGGGAACGAGCAGTACTTC.

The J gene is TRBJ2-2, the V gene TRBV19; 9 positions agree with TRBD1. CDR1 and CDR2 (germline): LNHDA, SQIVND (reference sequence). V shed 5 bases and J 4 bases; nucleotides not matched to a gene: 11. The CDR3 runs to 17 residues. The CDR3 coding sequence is TGTGCCAGTAGTGGGGTGGGACAGGGATCGATCACCGGGGAGCTGTTTTTT. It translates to CASSGVGQGSITGELFF.

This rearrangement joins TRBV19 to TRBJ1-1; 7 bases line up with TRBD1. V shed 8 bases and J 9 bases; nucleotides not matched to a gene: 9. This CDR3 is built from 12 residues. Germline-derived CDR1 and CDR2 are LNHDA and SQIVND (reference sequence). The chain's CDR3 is CASLQTGNKAFF. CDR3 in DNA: TGTGCCAGTTTGCAGACAGGGAACAAAGCTTTCTTT.

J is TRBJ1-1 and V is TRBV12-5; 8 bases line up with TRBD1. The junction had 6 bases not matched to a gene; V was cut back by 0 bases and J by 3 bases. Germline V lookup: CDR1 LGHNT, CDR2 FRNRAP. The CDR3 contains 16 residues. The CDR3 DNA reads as TGTGCTAGTGGTTTGGTCGGACAGGGTGGATACACTGAAGCTTTCTTT. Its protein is CASGLVGQGGYTEAFF.

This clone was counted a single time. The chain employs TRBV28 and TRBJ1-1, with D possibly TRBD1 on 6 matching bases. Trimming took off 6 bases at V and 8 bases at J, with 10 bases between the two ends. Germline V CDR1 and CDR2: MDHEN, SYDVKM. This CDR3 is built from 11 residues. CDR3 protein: CASRTGQEAFF. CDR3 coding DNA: TGTGCCAGCAGAACCGGACAGGAAGCTTTCTTT. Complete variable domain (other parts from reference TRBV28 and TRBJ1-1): DVKVTQSSRYLVKRTGEKVFLECVQDMDHENMFWYRQDPGLGLRLIYFSYDVKMKEKGDIPEGYSVSREKKERFSLILESASTNQTSMYLCASRTGQEAFFGQGTRLTVV.

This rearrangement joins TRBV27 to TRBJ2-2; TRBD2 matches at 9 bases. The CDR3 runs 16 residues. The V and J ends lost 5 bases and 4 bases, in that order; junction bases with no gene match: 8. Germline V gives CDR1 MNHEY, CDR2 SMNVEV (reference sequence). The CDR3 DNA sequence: TGTGCCAGCAGTCTGCGGGTTAGCGGGGGCACCGGGGAGCTGTTTTTT. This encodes CASSLRVSGGTGELFF.

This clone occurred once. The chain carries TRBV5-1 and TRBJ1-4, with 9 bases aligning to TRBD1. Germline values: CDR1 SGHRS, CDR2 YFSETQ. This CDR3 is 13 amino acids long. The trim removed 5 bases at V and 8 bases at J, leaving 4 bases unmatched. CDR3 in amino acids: CASSQDRGEKLFF. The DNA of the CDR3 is TGCGCCAGCAGTCAGGACAGGGGCGAAAAACTGTTTTTT.

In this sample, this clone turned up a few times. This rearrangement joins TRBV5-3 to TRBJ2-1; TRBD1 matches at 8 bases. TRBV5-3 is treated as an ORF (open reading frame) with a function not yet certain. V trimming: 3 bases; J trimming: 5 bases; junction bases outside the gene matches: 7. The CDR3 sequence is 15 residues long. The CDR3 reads CARSSPDRGHNEQFF. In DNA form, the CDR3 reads TGTGCCAGAAGCTCACCTGACAGGGGTCACAATGAGCAGTTCTTC.

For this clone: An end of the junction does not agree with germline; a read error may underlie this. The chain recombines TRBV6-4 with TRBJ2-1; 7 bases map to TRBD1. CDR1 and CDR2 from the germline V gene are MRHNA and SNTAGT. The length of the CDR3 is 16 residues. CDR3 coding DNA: TGTGCCAGCAGTAAAACGACAGGGTACTCCTACAGTGAGCAGTTCTTC. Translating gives CASSKTTGYSYSEQFF.

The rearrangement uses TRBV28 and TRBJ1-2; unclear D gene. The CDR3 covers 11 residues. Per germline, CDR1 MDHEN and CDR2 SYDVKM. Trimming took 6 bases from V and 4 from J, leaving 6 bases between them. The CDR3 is CASRGGYGYTF. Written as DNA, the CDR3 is TGTGCCAGCAGAGGAGGCTATGGCTACACCTTC.

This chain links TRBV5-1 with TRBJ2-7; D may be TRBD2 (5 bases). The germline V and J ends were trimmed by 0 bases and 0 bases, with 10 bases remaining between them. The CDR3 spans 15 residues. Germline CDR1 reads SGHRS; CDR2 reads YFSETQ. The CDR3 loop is CASSLAVGDSYEQYF. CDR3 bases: TGCGCCAGCAGCTTGGCCGTCGGGGACTCCTACGAGCAGTACTTC.

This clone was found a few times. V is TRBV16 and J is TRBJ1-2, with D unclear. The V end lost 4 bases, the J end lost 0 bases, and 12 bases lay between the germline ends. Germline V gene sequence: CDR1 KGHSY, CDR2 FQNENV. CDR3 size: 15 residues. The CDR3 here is CASSPSAETNYGYTF. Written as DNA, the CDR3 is TGTGCCAGCAGCCCCTCAGCGGAAACTAACTATGGCTACACCTTC.